Included here is one T cell receptor beta chain sequence, with context. Its binding antigen is unknown. Base qualities are not at hand, and no much larger clone is one base apart. This entry is derived from a study of blood T cell repertoires in COVID-19 (dated by TCRdb to 2020 to 2022). The study in broad terms: Samples from collaborators originated in the United States, Italy and Spain and spanned both the acute and convalescent phases of COVID-19. The prospective study material was composed of cDNA or gDNA derived from T cells, B-cell-depleted T cells, or PBMCs. Nearly every sample came with metadata listing a de-identified subject ID, COVID-19 status, age in years and sex. The repertoires were released in a freely available public database meant as a resource for research on the immune response to SARS-CoV-2. Samples were obtained from the ongoing ImmuneRACE study (first 160 participants) and from about 1,300 subjects provided by 6 global collaborators. Where HLA class I and class II types were available, the types were taken from metadata supplied by the sample provider, not from assay-based typing. Deeply sampled blood TCRbeta repertoires from subjects exposed to, actively infected with, or recovered from COVID-19 were included in the dataset. What the work shows at the level of the full study, not this receptor alone: The amount of clinical and demographic metadata varied by source and participant and was provided uncurated.

Whole blood was collected in K2EDTA tubes by collaborating institutions according to the institutions' own protocols. Collaborator samples were shipped for TCRbeta analysis as frozen whole blood, isolated PBMCs, or DNA extracted from either sample type. The immunoSEQ Assay, a bias-controlled multiplex PCR, was used to amplify TCRbeta CDR3 regions from genomic DNA. Concerning the study's data processing: Within the assay, amplification of reference gene primers was used to estimate how many nucleated cells each sample contained. To quantify the absolute abundance of each unique TCRbeta CDR3 rearrangement, sequence reads were collapsed and filtered. Productive Simpson clonality was computed per sample as the square root of Simpson's diversity index over productive rearrangements. TCRdb obtained this table from immuneACCESS and retained in-frame rearrangements with V and J assigned. These tables miss some clones; where compared with another copy, unresolved V genes account for less than half of the shortfall, and the remainder is unexplained. Clone size and the V and J calls come from that table; the DNA yielded D and trimming. The sample includes 140,000 to 150,000 clones, with roughly 84% observed a single time. Jointly, the top ten make up 44% of the sample.

The CDR3 spans 16 residues, from the cysteine through the phenylalanine. Only the CDR3 part of the read is kept: 48 bases, read in frame from the first base. For CDR1 and CDR2, the germline V gene lists SGDLS and YYNGEE. Between the V and J ends, shortened by 4 bases and 2 bases respectively, the junction contains 17 bases. The sequence was collected from a human donor in a cohort sampled during active COVID-19. Sequencing input: peripheral blood. The sequence joins TRBV9 to TRBJ2-3; no D segment can be confidently identified. The DNA sequence is as follows: TGTGCCAGCAGCCCCGACACGGTGGGCCCCACAGATACGCAGTATTTT. This codes for CASSPDTVGPTDTQYF. With the rest looked up from the reference TRBV9 and TRBJ2-3 genes rather than sequenced, the full variable domain is DSGVTQTPKHLITATGQRVTLRCSPRSGDLSVYWYQQSLDQGLQFLIQYYNGEERAKGNILERFSAQQFPDLHSELNLSSLELGDSALYFCASSPDTVGPTDTQYFGPGTRLTVL.